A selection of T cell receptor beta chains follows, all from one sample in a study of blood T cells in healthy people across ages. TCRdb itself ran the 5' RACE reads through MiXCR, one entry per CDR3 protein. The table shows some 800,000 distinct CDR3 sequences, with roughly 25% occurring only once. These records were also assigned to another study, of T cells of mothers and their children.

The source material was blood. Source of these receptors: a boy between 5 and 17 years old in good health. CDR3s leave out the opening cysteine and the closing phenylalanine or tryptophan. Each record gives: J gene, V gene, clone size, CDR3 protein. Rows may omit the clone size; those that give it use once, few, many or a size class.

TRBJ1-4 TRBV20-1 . SAPRRGTNEKLF
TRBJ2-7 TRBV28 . ASSPRAGNSYEQY
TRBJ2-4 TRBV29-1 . GAEGSVSGLGRNIQY
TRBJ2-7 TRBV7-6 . ASSLAAKQGVDEQY
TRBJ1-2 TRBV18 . ASSPPGPSYGYT
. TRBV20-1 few SALKTGNDEQF
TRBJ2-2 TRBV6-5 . ASSWGLAGDDTGELF
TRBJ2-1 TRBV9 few ASSVRDRGRNEQF
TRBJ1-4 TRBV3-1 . ASSQADFNEKLF
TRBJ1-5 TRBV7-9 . ASSLDRTGGNQPQH
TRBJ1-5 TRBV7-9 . ASSSREEEVQPQH
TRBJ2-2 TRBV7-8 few ASSLERGAGELF
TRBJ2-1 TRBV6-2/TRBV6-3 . ASSYSGDRATNEQF
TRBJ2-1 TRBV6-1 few ASSELRLAGTSPYNEQF
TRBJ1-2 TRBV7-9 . ASSQTGMKGYT
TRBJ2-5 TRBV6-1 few ASSGPRAGGAETQY
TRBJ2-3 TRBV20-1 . SARVLAGYTGTQY
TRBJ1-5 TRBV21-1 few ASSKVGGQGEANQPQH
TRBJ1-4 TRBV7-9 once ASSSDRSNEKLF
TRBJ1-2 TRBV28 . ASSPYQRDANYGYT
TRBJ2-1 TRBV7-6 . ASSSGTPLGGEQF
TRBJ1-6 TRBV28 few ASSFLRDRINSPLH
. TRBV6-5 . ASSYLAGSSYEQY
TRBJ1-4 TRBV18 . ASSNRPQGRGEKLF
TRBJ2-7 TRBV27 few ASSLRGRVYEQY
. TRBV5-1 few ASSYLGTSGSYEQY
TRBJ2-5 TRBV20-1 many SALEREWYQETQY
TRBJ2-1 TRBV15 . ATSRDGGRALYNEQF
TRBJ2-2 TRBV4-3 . ASSQGAGANTGELF
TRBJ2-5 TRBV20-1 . SASRLAGGNQETQY